The clone carrying this TCR beta chain has at least ten counts. Its antigen remains unidentified. The sample belongs to a study of metastatic and nonmetastatic thyroid tumors. In the study overall: Thyroid patients, malignant and benign, had repertoires compared across blood and tumor or nodule tissue. The study, taken as a whole, reports: It was reported that TCR beta diversity was significantly higher in malignant thyroid tumors than benign nodules, in blood and tumor.

The entire patient cohort was treatment-naive prior to thyroid surgery. TCRdb reanalyzed the PCR reads via MiXCR. Of tens of thousands of clones in the sample, around 20% were seen once. The germline CDR1 and CDR2 sequences are DFQATT and SNEGSKA (reference sequence). V was clipped by 5 bases and J by 0 bases; unmatched bases: 4. The CDR3 covers 15 residues. The chain carries TRBV20-1 and TRBJ2-2, with 9 bases that match TRBD1. The receptor was isolated from a female donor with papillary thyroid cancer or a benign thyroid nodule (not recorded which). Some clones in this sample may be carry-over from other donors' samples. Sequenced: blood. The CDR3 coding sequence is TGCAGTGCTTTCGGGACAGGGCCGAACACCGGGGAGCTGTTTTTT. The encoded protein is CSAFGTGPNTGELFF.